Below, 29 T cell receptor beta chains from the same sample are listed, as sequenced in a study of blood T cells in healthy people across ages. A sample-barcoded 5' primer and a J-beta primer mix were used in a second PCR of about 7 to 12 cycles. A single record per CDR3 protein comes from TCRdb applying MiXCR to the 5' RACE reads. This table has 710,000 or so distinct CDR3 sequences, 32% appearing once. Sequencing used blood. The source is a woman over 75 in good health.

There are a few counts of this clonotype. Here the CDR3 reads CASSQARGYGEQYF. The CDR3 DNA is TGTGCCAGCAGCCAAGCAAGAGGGTACGGCGAGCAGTACTTC. The chain employs TRBV3-1 and TRBJ2-7, with D possibly matching TRBD2 (5 bases). The V gene's germline CDR1 is LGHDT and CDR2 YNNKEL (reference sequence). CDR3 size: 14 residues. The V gene lost 1 base and the J gene lost 6 bases, with 13 bases spanning the gap.

This clonotype was found many times. The chain is built from TRBV10-3 and TRBJ2-5; D is possibly TRBD1 or TRBD2 (5 bases each). Germline-derived CDR1 and CDR2 are ENHRY and SYGVKD. The ends were cut back, 4 bases at V and 0 bases at J, with 12 bases in the middle. The CDR3 totals 15 residues. This CDR3 reads CAISAGREYQETQYF. The CDR3 region has the DNA TGTGCCATCAGTGCGGGCAGGGAGTACCAAGAGACCCAGTACTTC.

This clonotype was observed many times. The chain has TRBV27 and TRBJ2-1; D may be TRBD1 (6 bases). V was shortened by 5 bases and J by 2 bases, with 13 bases between the two germline ends. The CDR3 covers 15 residues. Germline CDR1 reads MNHEY; CDR2 reads SMNVEV (reference sequence). The CDR3 reads CASSHDRSPYNEQFF. The CDR3 DNA reads as TGTGCCAGCAGTCATGACAGGTCCCCCTACAATGAGCAGTTCTTC.

CDR3 coding DNA: TGTGCCAGCAGTTACTCGACAGGGGGTGCTGGAATTAAAGAGACTCAGTACTTC. Its translation: CASSYSTGGAGIKETQYF. This rearrangement joins TRBV6-5 to TRBJ2-4, with 9 bases aligning to TRBD1. Germline loops: CDR1 MNHEY, CDR2 SVGAGI. This CDR3 contains 18 residues. Trimming removed 0 bases from V and 12 bases from J; junction bases left unmatched: 18.

Worth noting for this clonotype: A read error may explain this, as a much larger clone is one base away. This chain joins TRBV27 and TRBJ2-1; D is perhaps TRBD1 (6 bases). There are 17 residues in the CDR3. CDR1 and CDR2 from the germline V gene are MNHEY and SMNVEV (reference sequence). V lost 3 bases and J 0 bases, leaving 15 bases between the germline ends. CDR3 sequence: CASSFGLGTSSYNEQFF. DNA of the CDR3: TGTGCCAGCAGTTTCGGGCTTGGGACAAGCTCCTACAATGAGCAGTTCTTC.

The rearrangement links TRBV28 to TRBJ1-6; D unresolved. The CDR3 contains 13 residues. Germline lookup yields CDR1 MDHEN and CDR2 SYDVKM. Trimming removed 7 bases at V and 8 bases at J, with 12 bases between. CDR3 sequence (DNA): TGTGCCAGCATGAGGTTGAGGGATTCACCCCTCCACTTT. Translating it yields CASMRLRDSPLHF.

This clonotype was found a few times. A much larger clone sits a single nucleotide away, making a read error possible. The CDR3 sequence is CASSFVTSGGAGSNEQYF. CDR3 coding DNA: TGTGCCAGCAGTTTCGTGACTAGCGGGGGGGCTGGATCCAATGAGCAGTACTTC. The genes are TRBV12-3 or TRBV12-4 and TRBJ2-7; 14 positions match TRBD2. The length of the CDR3 is 18 residues. J gave up 7 bases and V 3 bases, and 14 bases lay outside the gene matches.

This clonotype was counted many times. This rearrangement joins TRBV7-3 to TRBJ2-3, with D perhaps matching TRBD1 (6 bases). Trimming shortened V by 4 bases and J by 4 bases, and 12 bases separated the two germline ends. This CDR3 region has 14 residues. Germline lookup yields CDR1 SGHTA and CDR2 FQGTGA. As DNA, the CDR3 is TGTGCCAGCAGCTCCTACAGGGTTTCAGATACGCAGTATTTT. Residues: CASSSYRVSDTQYF.

CDR3 loop: CASSQDPRWRGRETQYF. CDR3 sequence (DNA): TGTGCCAGCAGCCAAGACCCCCGGTGGCGGGGGCGGGAGACCCAGTACTTC. This chain uses TRBV3-1 with TRBJ2-7, with D possibly being TRBD2 (7 bases). Gene TRBJ2-5 matches the end of the DNA better, so the J call may be wrong. The CDR3 has 17 amino acids. Germline values: CDR1 LGHDT, CDR2 YNNKEL (reference sequence).

This clonotype was detected a few times. The chain joins TRBV3-1 to TRBJ2-5; 8 bases align to TRBD1. Trimming cost V 4 bases and J 4 bases; bases outside gene matches: 8. The CDR3 consists of 15 residues. The germline CDR1 and CDR2 sequences are LGHDT and YNNKEL (reference sequence). This chain's CDR3 is CASSRRGRPPETQYF. CDR3 sequence (DNA): TGTGCCAGCAGCCGCAGGGGGCGTCCGCCAGAGACCCAGTACTTC.

On this clonotype itself: Since a much larger clone is just one base distant, this may be a read error. In this CDR3 the conserved last residue, phenylalanine or tryptophan, is missing, so a read error is likely. The chain carries TRBV4-3 and TRBJ1-2; D is ambiguous. V lost 0 bases, J lost 4 bases, and 9 bases lay in between. This CDR3 has 14 amino acids. Per the germline V gene, CDR1 is LGHNA and CDR2 is YSLEER. The CDR3 is CASSQEPGSYGYTC. CDR3 nucleotide sequence: TGCGCCAGCAGCCAAGAGCCGGGGAGCTATGGCTACACCTGC.

Comments on this clonotype: Lacking the conserved final phenylalanine or tryptophan, this CDR3 likely reflects a read error. The chain uses TRBV6-1 and TRBJ1-1; 7 nucleotides line up with TRBD1. Trimming removed 2 bases from V and 1 base from J; junction bases left unmatched: 13. The CDR3 has 18 residues. CDR1 and CDR2 (germline): MNHNS, SASEGT. CDR3 in DNA: TGTGCCAGCAGTGAACCTGGAGCCCCGGGACAGAAGAACACTGAAGCTTTCTTG. Its translation is CASSEPGAPGQKNTEAFL.

This rearrangement joins TRBV12-3 or TRBV12-4 to TRBJ2-7; 10 bases match TRBD1. Unmatched junction bases numbered 8, after V lost 6 bases and J lost 3 bases. The length of the CDR3 is 15 residues. The CDR3 spells CASSTIDRGLYEQYF. The CDR3 DNA reads TGTGCCAGCAGCACCATCGACAGGGGGCTCTACGAGCAGTACTTC.

This clonotype occurred many times. The rearrangement uses TRBV27 and TRBJ2-1; 11 bases fit TRBD2. The length of the CDR3 is 15 residues. Per germline, CDR1 MNHEY and CDR2 SMNVEV (reference sequence). Unmatched junction bases numbered 4, after V lost 2 bases and J lost 7 bases. Written as DNA, the CDR3 is TGTGCCAGCAGTTTAAAGGCTAGCGGGGGGAATGAGCAGTTCTTC. This translates into CASSLKASGGNEQFF.

This clonotype was seen a handful of times. A junction end diverges from the germline sequence, so it may reflect a read error. The chain employs TRBV7-2 and TRBJ2-3; 13 nucleotides agree with TRBD2. The CDR3 has 16 amino acids. Germline V CDR1 and CDR2: SGHTA, FQGNSA. The CDR3 spells CAGSLLAGGPLNTQYF. DNA of the CDR3: TGTGCCGGCAGCCTACTAGCGGGGGGGCCTTTGAATACGCAGTATTTT.

This clonotype was detected ten times or more. The chain uses TRBV7-8 and TRBJ2-1; 10 bases line up with TRBD2. V lost 6 bases to trimming and J lost 4 bases; unmatched junction nucleotides: 9. This CDR3 region has 16 residues. Germline CDR1 reads SGHVS; CDR2 reads FQNEAQ. The CDR3 is CASSGRRTSGYNEQFF. The CDR3 region has the DNA TGTGCCAGCAGTGGACGGAGGACTAGCGGATACAATGAGCAGTTCTTC. Together with reference TRBV7-8 and TRBJ2-1, the CDR3 gives the full variable domain: GAGVSQSPRYKVAKRGQDVALRCDPISGHVSLFWYQQALGQGPEFLTYFQNEAQLDKSGLPSDRFFAERPEGSVSTLKIQRTQQEDSAVYLCASSGRRTSGYNEQFFGPGTRLTVL.

This clonotype was detected many times. J is TRBJ1-6 and V is TRBV7-9; 7 bases are shared with TRBD1. Unmatched junction bases numbered 7, after V lost 5 bases and J lost 9 bases. Germline CDR1 is SEHNR and CDR2 is FQNEAQ (reference sequence). The CDR3 runs to 14 residues. The CDR3 region is CASSPRQGGSPLHF. The CDR3 DNA reads TGTGCCAGCAGCCCCCGACAGGGAGGTTCACCCCTCCACTTT.

The rearrangement uses TRBV28 and TRBJ2-1; TRBD2 might be the D (6 bases). The J call is uncertain, as TRBJ2-7 better fits the DNA end. Germline CDR1 is MDHEN and CDR2 is SYDVKM. The CDR3 length is 16 residues. The CDR3 protein is CASRSRAPGLFNEQYF. The DNA for the CDR3 is TGTGCCAGCAGGTCCCGGGCCCCGGGACTTTTCAATGAGCAGTACTTC.

To note about this clonotype: This could be a read error, since a much larger clone is one nucleotide away. The chain recombines TRBV20-1 with TRBJ2-1, with D hard to call. Trimming shortened V by 1 base and J by 13 bases, and 14 bases separated the two germline ends. CDR1 and CDR2 (germline): DFQATT, SNEGSKA (reference sequence). CDR3 length equals 12 residues. The CDR3 region is CSARGDGETQFF. CDR3 nucleotide sequence: TGCAGTGCTAGAGGGGATGGCGAGACCCAGTTCTTC.

This clonotype was seen ten or more times. The chain recombines TRBV28 with TRBJ2-5, with 8 positions matching TRBD1. CDR1 MDHEN and CDR2 SYDVKM come from the germline V gene. The CDR3 is 15 amino acids. V was clipped by 3 bases and J by 4 bases; unmatched bases: 7. CDR3 in DNA: TGTGCCAGCAGTTTCCTACAGGGGGGAACAGAGACCCAGTACTTC. Amino acid sequence: CASSFLQGGTETQYF.

V is TRBV29-1 and J is TRBJ1-1; TRBD1 is a possible D gene (5 bases). Deletions cut 1 base from V and 3 bases from J, with 15 bases between. CDR1 is SQVTM, CDR2 ANQGSEA, per germline. The CDR3 runs 15 residues. The CDR3 coding sequence is TGCAGCGTTGAAGTCCGGCGGGGAGGGGACACTGAAGCTTTCTTT. The encoded protein is CSVEVRRGGDTEAFF.

The chain employs TRBV7-9 and TRBJ1-2, with 7 bases identical to TRBD1. Germline assignment: CDR1 SEHNR and CDR2 FQNEAQ (reference sequence). This CDR3 has 17 amino acids. With V trimmed by 1 base and J by 0 bases, 8 bases remained unmatched. The DNA for the CDR3 is TGTGCCAGCAGCTTAGGTGGAGGGGGCGACACTAACTATGGCTACACCTTC. Amino acids: CASSLGGGGDTNYGYTF.

This clonotype was detected a few times. The rearrangement joins TRBV7-2 to TRBJ2-2; D perhaps matches TRBD2 (6 bases). There are 13 residues in the CDR3. Germline values: CDR1 SGHTA, CDR2 FQGNSA. V dropped 3 bases and J dropped 13 bases, with 15 bases sitting between them. CDR3 in DNA: TGTGCCAGCAGCTTTCTAGCGTCCGGGTGGCTGTTTTTT. Its translation is CASSFLASGWLFF.

This clonotype was counted many times. CDR3 DNA sequence: TGTGCCAGCAGCACTGGGGCAACTAACTATGGCTACACCTTC. It specifies CASSTGATNYGYTF. J is TRBJ1-2 and V is TRBV6-1; D is possibly TRBD1 (5 bases). Germline V gene sequence: CDR1 MNHNS, CDR2 SASEGT. Trimming removed 6 bases from V and 0 bases from J, with 11 bases in between. The CDR3 has 14 residues.

This chain uses TRBV7-2 with TRBJ2-6, with a tentative D call TRBD2 (6 bases). Germline V gene data show CDR1 as SGHTA and CDR2 as FQGNSA. The length of the CDR3 is 13 residues. Trimming cost V 3 bases and J 10 bases, with 10 bases left between them. CDR3: CASSFLGGNVLTF. DNA for the CDR3: TGTGCCAGCAGCTTTCTGGGGGGAAACGTCCTGACTTTC.

The sample holds a few counts of this clonotype. This could be a read error, since a much larger clone is one nucleotide away. The rearrangement uses TRBV20-1 and TRBJ2-7; the D gene is possibly TRBD2 (6 bases). This CDR3 comprises 14 residues. Germline lookup yields CDR1 DFQATT and CDR2 SNEGSKA (reference sequence). The V and J ends lost 3 bases and 7 bases respectively, with 19 bases between them. The CDR3 DNA reads TGCAGTGCTAGCGGGGGATCGGCGGTCAATGAGCAGTACTTC. It encodes CSASGGSAVNEQYF.

The rearrangement joins TRBV7-2 to TRBJ2-1; the D gene could be TRBD1 or TRBD2 (5 bases each). This CDR3 has 15 amino acids. V lost 6 bases, J lost 4 bases, and 16 bases lay in between. Germline CDR1 is SGHTA and CDR2 is FQGNSA. The CDR3 is CASRSPGPRYNEQFF. The DNA of the CDR3 is TGTGCCAGCAGATCACCGGGACCGCGATACAATGAGCAGTTCTTC.

This clonotype was recorded only once. The J gene is TRBJ2-5, the V gene TRBV7-9; no clear D gene. V lost 5 bases, J lost 0 bases, and 10 bases lay in between. The CDR3 sequence is 14 residues long. Germline-derived CDR1 and CDR2 are SEHNR and FQNEAQ (reference sequence). The CDR3 sequence: CASSLGRYQETQYF. CDR3 nucleotides: TGTGCCAGCAGCCTAGGACGGTACCAAGAGACCCAGTACTTC.

This chain joins TRBV30 and TRBJ1-1, with D perhaps matching TRBD1 (5 bases). Germline loops: CDR1 GTSNPN, CDR2 SVGIG (reference sequence). Trimming took 4 bases from V and 4 from J, leaving 10 bases between them. This CDR3 has 12 residues. CDR3 loop: CAWKIGTTEAFF. In DNA form, the CDR3 reads TGTGCCTGGAAGATCGGGACCACTGAAGCTTTCTTT. Together with reference TRBV30 and TRBJ1-1, the CDR3 gives the full variable domain: SQTIHQWPATLVQPVGSPLSLECTVEGTSNPNLYWYRQAAGRGLQLLFYSVGIGQISSEVPQNLSASRPQDRQFILSSKKLLLSDSGFYLCAWKIGTTEAFFGQGTRLTVV.